One sample yielded the 29 T cell receptor beta chains listed below, sequenced in a study of T cell responses to AZD1222 COVID-19 vaccine. This table comes from immunoSEQ multiplex PCR, and its TCRdb copy is limited to in-frame clones, with some not included. The sample records some 120,000 clones, around 94% being singletons. The sample consisted of peripheral blood, taken 28 days after the second AZD1222 dose. All receptors derive from an adult who received the AZD1222 COVID-19 vaccine.

The V and J genes are TRBV6-1 and TRBJ2-3, with TRBD1 as a possible D gene (6 bases). V was clipped by 2 bases and J by 9 bases, with 18 bases between them. Germline V gives CDR1 MNHNS, CDR2 SASEGT. The CDR3 is 15 residues long. The CDR3 sequence is CASSEFGRTVKTQYF. For the CDR3, the DNA is TGTGCCAGCAGTGAATTTGGCCGGACAGTCAAAACGCAGTATTTT.

The V call is TRBV9, the J call TRBJ1-2; D unclear. The CDR3 has 15 residues. Germline CDR1 is SGDLS and CDR2 is YYNGEE. With 3 bases removed from V and 2 bases from J, the gap between germline ends came to 14 bases. In DNA, the CDR3 is TGTGCCAGCAGCGCGGTTTCGACCGGCAACTATGGCTACACCTTC. Its translation is CASSAVSTGNYGYTF.

This chain links TRBV9 with TRBJ1-4; D gene unclear. Germline V gene lookup returns CDR1 SGDLS and CDR2 YYNGEE. CDR3 length equals 15 residues. With 0 bases removed from V and 0 bases from J, the gap between germline ends came to 6 bases. As DNA, the CDR3 is TGTGCCAGCAGCGTAGATGGGTCAACTAATGAAAAACTGTTTTTT. Encoded protein: CASSVDGSTNEKLFF.

The CDR3 loop is CASSLEWISFF. As DNA, the CDR3 is TGTGCCAGCAGTTTAGAATGGATATCTTTCTTT. The chain uses TRBV28 and TRBJ1-1; D is uncertain. This CDR3 is 11 amino acids long. V was trimmed by 2 bases and J by 12 bases, leaving 10 bases between them. Germline values: CDR1 MDHEN, CDR2 SYDVKM.

The rearrangement uses TRBV9 and TRBJ2-7; TRBD1 might be the D (6 bases). CDR3 length: 12 amino acids. CDR1 SGDLS and CDR2 YYNGEE come from the germline V gene. V was cut by 4 bases and J by 4 bases, with 9 bases left in between. The CDR3 spells CASSPQGYEQYF. CDR3 coding DNA: TGTGCCAGCAGCCCCCAGGGGTACGAGCAGTACTTC. The whole variable domain, remainder taken from reference TRBV9 and TRBJ2-7, is DSGVTQTPKHLITATGQRVTLRCSPRSGDLSVYWYQQSLDQGLQFLIQYYNGEERAKGNILERFSAQQFPDLHSELNLSSLELGDSALYFCASSPQGYEQYFGPGTRLTVT.

The chain carries TRBV9 and TRBJ1-2, with D unclear. The CDR3 runs 16 residues. The V gene's germline CDR1 is SGDLS and CDR2 YYNGEE. V was shortened by 1 base and J by 5 bases, with 18 bases between the two germline ends. The CDR3 loop is CASSVMERGSPYGYTF. CDR3 bases: TGTGCCAGCAGCGTAATGGAAAGAGGATCCCCTTATGGCTACACCTTC.

The chain carries TRBV7-8 and TRBJ1-6; no definite D call. The CDR3 covers 16 residues. Looked up from germline, CDR1 is SGHVS and CDR2 is FQNEAQ. Trimming took off 0 bases at V and 0 bases at J, with 6 bases between the two ends. The CDR3: CASSLAANSYNSPLHF. CDR3 in DNA: TGTGCCAGCAGCTTAGCGGCAAACTCCTATAATTCACCCCTCCACTTT.

The CDR3 DNA reads as TGCGCCAGCAGTGAGGTCCCTGGACAGGGTGGCGAGCAGTACTTC. Translated, it gives CASSEVPGQGGEQYF. This chain connects TRBV10-2 to TRBJ2-7; 8 bases line up with TRBD1. This CDR3 is built from 15 residues. With V trimmed by 2 bases and J by 6 bases, 9 bases remained unmatched. The germline CDR1 and CDR2 sequences are WSHSY and SAAADI.

The genes are TRBV28 and TRBJ2-7; 7 positions match TRBD2. Germline CDR1 is MDHEN and CDR2 is SYDVKM. The CDR3 contains 14 residues. After removal of 6 bases from V and 1 base from J, the junction contained 6 bases not matched to a gene. This CDR3 is CASSLSGLSYEQYF. For the CDR3, the DNA is TGTGCCAGCAGCCTTAGCGGGTTATCCTACGAGCAGTACTTC.

V and J are TRBV11-3 and TRBJ2-2; 8 bases fit TRBD2. The trim removed 1 base at V and 5 bases at J, leaving 3 bases unmatched. This CDR3 is 15 amino acids long. Germline V CDR1 and CDR2: SGHNT, YENEEA. CDR3 region: CASSLGAGGTGELFF. The CDR3 coding sequence is TGTGCCAGCAGCTTAGGGGCGGGAGGAACCGGGGAGCTGTTTTTT.

The chain has TRBV7-2 and TRBJ2-5; possible D gene TRBD2, 6 bases. V lost 5 bases and J 1 base, leaving 14 bases between the germline ends. This CDR3 spans 15 amino acids. The germline V gene has CDR1 SGHTA and CDR2 FQGNSA. The CDR3 protein is CASSRDGSGQETQYF. CDR3 DNA: TGTGCCAGCAGCAGAGACGGGAGTGGCCAAGAGACCCAGTACTTC.

The rearrangement joins TRBV18 to TRBJ2-2; a possible D gene is TRBD1 (7 bases). V was trimmed by 3 bases and J by 2 bases, leaving 13 bases between them. Germline values: CDR1 KGHSH, CDR2 LQKENI. CDR3 size: 16 residues. The CDR3 DNA is TGTGCCAGCTCACCGGAGGGGGCGGGCAACACCGGGGAGCTGTTTTTT. This gives the protein CASSPEGAGNTGELFF.

This sequence joins TRBV15 and TRBJ2-3, with TRBD2 identical over 8 bases. J gave up 3 bases and V 9 bases, and 8 bases lay outside the gene matches. The CDR3 covers 14 residues. The V gene's germline CDR1 is LNHNV and CDR2 YYDKDF (reference sequence). This chain's CDR3 is CATSLSGKTDTQYF. DNA of the CDR3: TGTGCCACAAGCCTTAGCGGGAAGACAGATACGCAGTATTTT.

The rearrangement uses TRBV18 and TRBJ2-7; 8 nucleotides agree with TRBD2. This CDR3 contains 16 residues. The V and J ends lost 5 bases and 5 bases, in that order; junction bases with no gene match: 14. Germline lookup yields CDR1 KGHSH and CDR2 LQKENI. The CDR3 DNA follows: TGTGCCAGCTCAGGGCAGCTGGCGGGGGGCAGGAACGAGCAGTACTTC. This translates into CASSGQLAGGRNEQYF.

This clone was picked up one time. This chain uses TRBV30 with TRBJ1-2, with a possible D match to TRBD1 (5 bases). Germline CDR1 reads GTSNPN; CDR2 reads SVGIG (reference sequence). Trimming took 2 bases from V and 3 from J, leaving 13 bases between them. There are 14 residues in the CDR3. CDR3 protein: CAWSRGGLDYGYTF. The CDR3 DNA sequence: TGTGCCTGGAGTCGGGGGGGATTGGACTATGGCTACACCTTC.

The rearrangement joins TRBV29-1 to TRBJ1-1; no definite D call. V lost 4 bases to trimming and J lost 1 base, with 13 bases between them. The CDR3 length is 14 residues. The germline V gene encodes CDR1 SQVTM and CDR2 ANQGSEA. The CDR3 DNA follows: TGCAGCGTTGCGAAACCTGAAGGGAACACTGAAGCTTTCTTT. Its protein product is CSVAKPEGNTEAFF.

This chain links TRBV28 with TRBJ1-4; 7 nucleotides match TRBD1. Trimming took 7 bases from V and 0 from J; bases not matched to a gene: 14. The CDR3 is made up of 18 amino acids. The germline V gene has CDR1 MDHEN and CDR2 SYDVKM. CDR3: CASTLTGTALATNEKLFF. CDR3 bases: TGTGCCAGCACCTTGACCGGGACAGCCCTCGCAACTAATGAAAAACTGTTTTTT.

The chain employs TRBV28 and TRBJ1-5; 9 bases map to TRBD1. With V trimmed by 5 bases and J by 6 bases, 11 bases remained unmatched. The CDR3 consists of 16 residues. Germline V gives CDR1 MDHEN, CDR2 SYDVKM. The chain's CDR3 is CASSPLQGASGQPQHF. The CDR3 DNA reads TGTGCCAGCAGTCCTTTACAGGGGGCGTCGGGTCAGCCCCAGCATTTT.

The chain is built from TRBV5-1 and TRBJ1-2; 7 positions agree with TRBD1. In germline, CDR1 is SGHRS, CDR2 YFSETQ. The CDR3 loop spans 14 amino acids. V shed 0 bases and J 4 bases; nucleotides not matched to a gene: 3. The DNA of the CDR3 is TGCGCCAGCAGCTTGGATGGGACAGTCTATGGCTACACCTTC. Residues: CASSLDGTVYGYTF.

This CDR3 is CASSLLGDRNQPQHF. The DNA of the CDR3 is TGTGCCAGCAGCTTGTTAGGGGATCGCAATCAGCCCCAGCATTTT. The chain recombines TRBV5-6 with TRBJ1-5; the D gene is possibly TRBD1 (5 bases). The V gene's germline CDR1 is SGHDT and CDR2 YYEEEE. The CDR3 has 15 amino acids. The V gene lost 1 base and the J gene lost 2 bases, with 10 bases spanning the gap.

The rearrangement links TRBV5-4 to TRBJ2-1; weak D call: TRBD1 (6 bases). The CDR3 length is 16 residues. V lost 0 bases, J lost 1 base, and 11 bases lay in between. CDR1 and CDR2 from the germline V gene are SGHNT and YYREEE (reference sequence). The chain's CDR3 is CASSLEPGQSYNEQFF. For the CDR3, the DNA is TGTGCCAGCAGCTTGGAGCCGGGACAATCCTACAATGAGCAGTTCTTC. Full variable domain (missing parts from reference TRBV5-4 and TRBJ2-1): ETGVTQSPTHLIKTRGQQVTLRCSSQSGHNTVSWYQQALGQGPQFIFQYYREEENGRGNFPPRFSGLQFPNYSSELNVNALELDDSALYLCASSLEPGQSYNEQFFGPGTRLTVL.

The chain is built from TRBV2 and TRBJ2-1; no definite D call. With 4 bases removed from V and 6 bases from J, the gap between germline ends came to 10 bases. The length of the CDR3 is 13 residues. CDR1 is SNHLY, CDR2 FYNNEI, per germline. In DNA, the CDR3 is TGTGCCAGCAGTGGGCAGGTCTCCAATGAGCAGTTCTTC. Protein: CASSGQVSNEQFF.

The V call is TRBV7-2, the J call TRBJ1-1; TRBD1 might be the D (6 bases). Germline CDR1 is SGHTA and CDR2 is FQGNSA. Trimming removed 6 bases at V and 4 bases at J, with 15 bases between. The CDR3 covers 14 residues. The CDR3 protein is CASRPPWGPTEAFF. In nucleotides, the CDR3 is TGTGCCAGCAGACCCCCGTGGGGGCCCACTGAAGCTTTCTTT.

The chain employs TRBV14 and TRBJ2-7; TRBD2 might be the D (5 bases). V shed 4 bases and J shed 7 bases, with 17 bases lying between them. In germline, CDR1 is SGHDN, CDR2 FVKESK. The CDR3 loop spans 14 amino acids. The CDR3 here is CASSPKLDTPEQYF. The CDR3, as DNA: TGTGCCAGCAGCCCTAAACTAGATACCCCTGAGCAGTACTTC.

The chain carries TRBV5-1 and TRBJ1-2; D unclear. Germline CDR1 and CDR2: SGHRS and YFSETQ. The V end lost 3 bases, the J end lost 7 bases, and 16 bases lay between the germline ends. The CDR3 consists of 14 residues. CDR3 amino acids: CASSWEDTAPGYTF. The CDR3 DNA reads TGCGCCAGCAGCTGGGAAGACACCGCGCCTGGCTACACCTTC.

V gene TRBV18 combines with J gene TRBJ1-1, with D unresolved. Trimming took 1 base from V and 3 from J, leaving 9 bases between them. Germline lookup yields CDR1 KGHSH and CDR2 LQKENI. CDR3 size: 14 residues. CDR3 coding DNA: TGTGCCAGCTCACCACTGGGTTCCTACACTGAAGCTTTCTTT. Translated, it gives CASSPLGSYTEAFF.

The genes are TRBV13 and TRBJ2-3; 8 nucleotides line up with TRBD2. J gave up 6 bases and V 5 bases, and 13 bases lay outside the gene matches. Germline CDR1 is PRHDT and CDR2 is FYEKMQ (reference sequence). The CDR3 is made up of 16 amino acids. CDR3 DNA: TGTGCCAGCAGCACTAGCGGCATAGGGGGGCGGGATACGCAGTATTTT. Translated, it gives CASSTSGIGGRDTQYF.

This chain links TRBV19 with TRBJ2-3; 14 nucleotides align to TRBD2. V shed 8 bases and J 6 bases; nucleotides not matched to a gene: 4. This CDR3 comprises 14 residues. From germline, CDR1 is LNHDA and CDR2 SQIVND (reference sequence). The CDR3 DNA reads TGTGCCAGTGGGAGGACTAGCGGGAGGGATACGCAGTATTTT. Protein: CASGRTSGRDTQYF.

This clone was seen only once. This chain connects TRBV19 to TRBJ1-2, with D unresolved. This CDR3 has 12 amino acids. Germline V gene data show CDR1 as LNHDA and CDR2 as SQIVND (reference sequence). The ends were cut back, 5 bases at V and 7 bases at J, with 11 bases in the middle. CDR3 in amino acids: CASSPVGGGYTF. The CDR3 DNA reads as TGTGCCAGTAGTCCCGTGGGCGGTGGCTACACCTTC. The variable domain in full, completed from reference TRBV19 and TRBJ1-2, reads DGGITQSPKYLFRKEGQNVTLSCEQNLNHDAMYWYRQDPGQGLRLIYYSQIVNDFQKGDIAEGYSVSREKKESFPLTVTSAQKNPTAFYLCASSPVGGGYTFGSGTRLTVV.